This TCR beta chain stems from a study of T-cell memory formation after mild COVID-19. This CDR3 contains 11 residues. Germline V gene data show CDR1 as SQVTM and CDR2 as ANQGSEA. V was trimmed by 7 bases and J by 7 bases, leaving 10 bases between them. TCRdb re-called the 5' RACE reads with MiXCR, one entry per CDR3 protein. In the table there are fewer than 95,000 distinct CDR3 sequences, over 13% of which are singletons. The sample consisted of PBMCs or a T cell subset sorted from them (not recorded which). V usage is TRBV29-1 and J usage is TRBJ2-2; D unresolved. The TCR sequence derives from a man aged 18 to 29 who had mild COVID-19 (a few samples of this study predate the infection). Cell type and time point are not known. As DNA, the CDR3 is TGCAGCGGCTTACGGAGCGGGGAGCTGTTTTTT. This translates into CSGLRSGELFF.